In its sample, the clone carrying this T cell receptor (beta chain) was seen a few times. The use of a sample-barcoded 5' primer and a J-beta primer mix characterized a second PCR of roughly 6 to 11 cycles. Each sample yielded at least 2.5 million CDR3-containing paired-end reads. TCRdb used MiXCR to reprocess the 5' RACE reads, holding one entry per CDR3 protein. This table holds hundreds of thousands of distinct CDR3 sequences, around 45% found once. The J segment lost 2 bases and the V segment lost 5 bases, leaving 6 bases of the junction unmatched. The CDR3 spans 13 residues. Per germline, CDR1 SQVTM and CDR2 ANQGSEA. This sample stems from a study of blood T cells in healthy people across ages.

Sequenced sample: blood. The sequence came from a woman aged 60 to 75 in good health. The gene calls are TRBV29-1 and TRBJ2-7; 7 bases fit TRBD2. This CDR3 reads CSVTPAGPYEQYF. The CDR3 DNA sequence: TGCAGCGTTACCCCAGCGGGACCCTACGAGCAGTACTTC.